This T cell receptor (beta chain) comes out of a study of vaccination and CD4 T cells after COVID-19. Whole-study results and caveats: The researchers studied relatively few convalescent patients and omitted early post-infection timepoints. Convalescent patients saw a median around 86% of their reactive clones show up only after vaccination.

Time point noted: late sampling 161 to 241 days after vaccination in a few convalescent patients. Treatment defined: approximately 9-day PBMC culture with coronavirus spike peptide pools or control peptides (ViraFEST assay). Germline V gives CDR1 LNHDA, CDR2 SQIVND (reference sequence). The CDR3 length is 13 residues. V dropped 6 bases and J dropped 4 bases, with 13 bases sitting between them. In its sample, this clonotype was seen a few times. Its target is not known. Sequencing of the DNA from cultured CD4+ T cells was carried out with the Oncomine TCR Beta short-read assay. MiXCR, applied by TCRdb to the PCR reads, yields one record per CDR3 protein. The sample contains more than 20,000 distinct CDR3 sequences, around two fifths of which appear only once.

Sequencing used CD4+ T cells from blood, cultured in vitro, obtained about 7 months after SARS-CoV-2 vaccination. This chain joins TRBV19 and TRBJ2-7; D is uncertain. The sequence came from a human donor who had recovered from COVID-19. The CDR3 nucleotides are TGTGCCAGTAGCCGGACGGACCCTTACGAGCAGTACTTC. It codes for CASSRTDPYEQYF.